The following is a T cell receptor (beta chain) sequence with its context. This sample was included in a study of T cells after yellow fever vaccination. TCRdb fed the 5' RACE reads into MiXCR, producing one record per CDR3 protein. The table shows around 300,000 distinct CDR3 sequences, with approximately 4.3% occurring only once. The V segment lost 7 bases and the J segment 4 bases; nucleotides outside the gene matches: 4. Per germline, CDR1 SGDLS and CDR2 YYNGEE. The CDR3 runs 13 residues. V and J are TRBV9 and TRBJ2-7; 11 bases match TRBD2. The sequenced sample was PBMCs, obtained 15 days after the yellow fever booster vaccination. The receptor comes from a young man who received the YFV17D yellow fever vaccine. This CDR3 reads CASAGTSGYEQYF. For the CDR3, the DNA is TGTGCCAGCGCCGGGACTAGCGGATACGAGCAGTACTTC.